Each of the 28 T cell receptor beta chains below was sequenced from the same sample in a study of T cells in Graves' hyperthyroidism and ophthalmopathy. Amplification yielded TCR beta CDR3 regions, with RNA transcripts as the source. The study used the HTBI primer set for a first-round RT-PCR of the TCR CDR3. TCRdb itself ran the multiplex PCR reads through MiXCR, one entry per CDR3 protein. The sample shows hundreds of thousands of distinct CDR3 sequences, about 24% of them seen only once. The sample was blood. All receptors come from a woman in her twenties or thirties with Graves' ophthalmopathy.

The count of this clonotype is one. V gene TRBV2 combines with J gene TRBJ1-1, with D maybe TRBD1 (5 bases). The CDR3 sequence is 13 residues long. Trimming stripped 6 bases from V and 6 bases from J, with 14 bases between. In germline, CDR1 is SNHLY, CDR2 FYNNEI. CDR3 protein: CASRAGEFAEAFF. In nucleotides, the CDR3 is TGTGCCAGCAGAGCGGGGGAGTTCGCTGAAGCTTTCTTT.

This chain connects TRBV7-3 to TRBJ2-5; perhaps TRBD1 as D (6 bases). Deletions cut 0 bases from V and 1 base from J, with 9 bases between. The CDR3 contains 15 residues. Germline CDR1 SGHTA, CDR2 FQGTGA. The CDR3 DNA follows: TGTGCCAGCAGCTTAACTAAGGACAGCCAAGAGACCCAGTACTTC. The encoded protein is CASSLTKDSQETQYF.

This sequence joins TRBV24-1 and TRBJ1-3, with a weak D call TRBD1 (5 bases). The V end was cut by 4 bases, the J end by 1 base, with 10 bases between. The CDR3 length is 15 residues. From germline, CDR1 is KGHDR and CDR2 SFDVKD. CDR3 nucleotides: TGTGCCACCAGTGACCCCGGGACTTCTGGAAACACCATATATTTT. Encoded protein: CATSDPGTSGNTIYF.

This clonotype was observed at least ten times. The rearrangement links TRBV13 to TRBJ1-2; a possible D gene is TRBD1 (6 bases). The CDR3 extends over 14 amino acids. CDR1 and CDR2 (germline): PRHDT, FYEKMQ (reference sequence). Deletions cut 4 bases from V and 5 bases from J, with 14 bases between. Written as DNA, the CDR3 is TGTGCCAGCAGCTGGGGGGCAGTTGGGTATGGCTACACCTTC. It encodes CASSWGAVGYGYTF. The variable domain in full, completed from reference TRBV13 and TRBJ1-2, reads AAGVIQSPRHLIKEKRETATLKCYPIPRHDTVYWYQQGPGQDPQFLISFYEKMQSDKGSIPDRFSAQQFSDYHSELNMSSLELGDSALYFCASSWGAVGYGYTFGSGTRLTVV.

CDR3 in DNA: TGTGCCAGCAGCTCAGACAGGGCCGAAAATGGCTACACCTTC. As protein: CASSSDRAENGYTF. This chain connects TRBV2 to TRBJ1-2; 7 bases match TRBD1. The germline V gene has CDR1 SNHLY and CDR2 FYNNEI. The ends lost 6 bases at V and 6 bases at J; junction bases unmatched: 10. The CDR3 consists of 14 residues.

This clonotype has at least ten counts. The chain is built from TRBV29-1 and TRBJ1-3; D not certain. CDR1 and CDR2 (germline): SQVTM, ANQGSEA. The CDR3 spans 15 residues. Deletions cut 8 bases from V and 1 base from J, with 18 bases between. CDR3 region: CSPDRAKKSGNTIYF. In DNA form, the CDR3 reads TGCAGCCCTGACCGGGCTAAGAAATCTGGAAACACCATATATTTT.

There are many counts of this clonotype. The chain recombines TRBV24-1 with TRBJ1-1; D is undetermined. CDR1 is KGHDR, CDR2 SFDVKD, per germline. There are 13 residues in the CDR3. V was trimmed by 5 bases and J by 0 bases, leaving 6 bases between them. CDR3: CATSVSVNTEAFF. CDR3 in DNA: TGTGCCACCAGTGTTTCAGTGAACACTGAAGCTTTCTTT.

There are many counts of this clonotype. In nucleotides, the CDR3 is TGTGCCAGCAGCTTAGATCCCTTTGAGAAGCTCACCGGGGAGCTGTTTTTT. Amino acids: CASSLDPFEKLTGELFF. The J gene is TRBJ2-2, the V gene TRBV11-2; D is undetermined. V was clipped by 0 bases and J by 4 bases, with 15 bases between them. Germline CDR1 SGHAT, CDR2 FQNNGV. The CDR3 consists of 17 residues.

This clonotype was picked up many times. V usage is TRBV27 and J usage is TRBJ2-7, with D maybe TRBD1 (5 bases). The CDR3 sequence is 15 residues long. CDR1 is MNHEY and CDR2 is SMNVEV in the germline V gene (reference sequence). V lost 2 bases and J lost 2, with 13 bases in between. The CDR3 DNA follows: TGTGCCAGCAGTTTACAGGGTAAATCAGCCTACGAGCAGTACTTC. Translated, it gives CASSLQGKSAYEQYF.

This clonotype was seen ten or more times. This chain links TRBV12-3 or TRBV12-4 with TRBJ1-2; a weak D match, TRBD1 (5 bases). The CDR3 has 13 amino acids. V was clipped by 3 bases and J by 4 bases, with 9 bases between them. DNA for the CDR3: TGTGCCAGCAGTTTCCCCGACAGCTATGGCTACACCTTC. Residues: CASSFPDSYGYTF.

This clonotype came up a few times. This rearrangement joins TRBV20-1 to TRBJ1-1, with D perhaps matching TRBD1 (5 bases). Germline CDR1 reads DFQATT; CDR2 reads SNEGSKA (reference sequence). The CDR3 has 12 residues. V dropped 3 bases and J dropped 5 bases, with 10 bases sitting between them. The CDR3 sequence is CSASDSRTEAFF. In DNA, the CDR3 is TGCAGTGCTAGTGACAGTCGGACTGAAGCTTTCTTT.

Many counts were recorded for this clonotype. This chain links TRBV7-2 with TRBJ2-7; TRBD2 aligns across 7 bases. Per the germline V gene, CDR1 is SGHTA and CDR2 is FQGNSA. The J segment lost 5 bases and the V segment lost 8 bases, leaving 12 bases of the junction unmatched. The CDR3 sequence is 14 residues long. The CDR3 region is CASSKQRGIDEQYF. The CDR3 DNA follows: TGTGCCAGCTCAAAACAGCGGGGAATCGACGAGCAGTACTTC.

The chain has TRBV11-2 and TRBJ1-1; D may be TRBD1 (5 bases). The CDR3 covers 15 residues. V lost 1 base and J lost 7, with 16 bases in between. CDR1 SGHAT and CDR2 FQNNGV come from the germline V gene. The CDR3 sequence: CASSLGRGVRNEAFF. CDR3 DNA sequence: TGTGCCAGCAGCTTAGGCAGAGGGGTTCGGAATGAAGCTTTCTTT.

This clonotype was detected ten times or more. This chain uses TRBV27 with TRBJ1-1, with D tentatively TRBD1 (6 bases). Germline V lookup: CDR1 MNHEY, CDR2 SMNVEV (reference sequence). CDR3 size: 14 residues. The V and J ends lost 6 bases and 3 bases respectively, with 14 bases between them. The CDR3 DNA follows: TGTGCCAGCAGCACAGGGTATCTGTACACTGAAGCTTTCTTT. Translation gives CASSTGYLYTEAFF.

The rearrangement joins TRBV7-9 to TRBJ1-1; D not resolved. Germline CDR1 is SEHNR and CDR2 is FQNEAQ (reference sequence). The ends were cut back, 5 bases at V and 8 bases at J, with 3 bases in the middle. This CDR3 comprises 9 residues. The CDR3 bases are TGTGCCAGCAGCAACGAAGCTTTCTTT. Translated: CASSNEAFF.

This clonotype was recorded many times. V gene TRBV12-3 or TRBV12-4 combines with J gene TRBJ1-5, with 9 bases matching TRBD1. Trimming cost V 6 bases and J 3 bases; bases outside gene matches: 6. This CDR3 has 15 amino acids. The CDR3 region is CASRLGTGNNQPQHF. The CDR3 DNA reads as TGTGCCAGCAGGCTGGGGACAGGGAACAATCAGCCCCAGCATTTT.

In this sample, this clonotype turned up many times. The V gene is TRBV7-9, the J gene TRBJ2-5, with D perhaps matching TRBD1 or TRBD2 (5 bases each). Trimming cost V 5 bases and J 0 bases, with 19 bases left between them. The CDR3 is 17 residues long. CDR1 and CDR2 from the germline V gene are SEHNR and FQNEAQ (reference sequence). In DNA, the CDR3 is TGTGCCAGCAGCCCCCGGGGTAGGGGCTTGTACCAAGAGACCCAGTACTTC. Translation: CASSPRGRGLYQETQYF.

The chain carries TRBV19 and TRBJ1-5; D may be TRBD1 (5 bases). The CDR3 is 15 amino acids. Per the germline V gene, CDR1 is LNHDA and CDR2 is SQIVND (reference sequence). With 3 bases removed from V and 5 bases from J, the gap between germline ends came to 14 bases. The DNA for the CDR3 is TGTGCCAGTAGTATCGGGAGGGGTGCGGATCAGCCCCAGCATTTT. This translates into CASSIGRGADQPQHF. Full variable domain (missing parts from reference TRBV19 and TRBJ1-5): DGGITQSPKYLFRKEGQNVTLSCEQNLNHDAMYWYRQDPGQGLRLIYYSQIVNDFQKGDIAEGYSVSREKKESFPLTVTSAQKNPTAFYLCASSIGRGADQPQHFGDGTRLSIL.

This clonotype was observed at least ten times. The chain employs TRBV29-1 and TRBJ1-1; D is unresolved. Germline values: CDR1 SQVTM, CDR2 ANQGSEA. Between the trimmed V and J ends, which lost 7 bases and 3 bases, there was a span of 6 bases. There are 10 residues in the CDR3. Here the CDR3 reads CSAADTEAFF. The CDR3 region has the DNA TGCAGCGCAGCCGACACTGAAGCTTTCTTT.

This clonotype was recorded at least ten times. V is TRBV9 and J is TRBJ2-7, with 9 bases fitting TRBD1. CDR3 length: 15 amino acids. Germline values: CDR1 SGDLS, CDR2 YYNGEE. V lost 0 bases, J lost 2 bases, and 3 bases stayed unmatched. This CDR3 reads CASSVGTGVAYEQYF. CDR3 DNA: TGTGCCAGCAGCGTAGGGACAGGGGTGGCCTACGAGCAGTACTTC.

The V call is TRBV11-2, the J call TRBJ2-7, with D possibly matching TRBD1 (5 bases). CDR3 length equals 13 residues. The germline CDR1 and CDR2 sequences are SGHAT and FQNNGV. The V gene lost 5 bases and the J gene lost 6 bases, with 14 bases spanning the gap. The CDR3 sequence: CASSQSRAAEQYF. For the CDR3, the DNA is TGTGCCAGCAGCCAGTCCAGGGCCGCCGAGCAGTACTTC.

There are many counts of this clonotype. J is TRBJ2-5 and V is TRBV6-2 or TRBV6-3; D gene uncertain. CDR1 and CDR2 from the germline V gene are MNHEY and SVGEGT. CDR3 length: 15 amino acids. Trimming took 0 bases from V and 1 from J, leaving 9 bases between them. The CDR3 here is CASSYSRRIQETQYF. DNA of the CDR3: TGTGCCAGCAGTTACTCGAGACGGATCCAAGAGACCCAGTACTTC.

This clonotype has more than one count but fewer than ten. CDR3 sequence (DNA): TGTGCCAGCAGCTTAGATAGTCGGCCCCCTCACGAGCAGTACTTC. Amino acid sequence: CASSLDSRPPHEQYF. The rearrangement uses TRBV11-2 and TRBJ2-7; D is unclear. The CDR3 covers 15 residues. The germline V gene has CDR1 SGHAT and CDR2 FQNNGV. Between the trimmed V and J ends, which lost 0 bases and 5 bases, there was a span of 14 bases.

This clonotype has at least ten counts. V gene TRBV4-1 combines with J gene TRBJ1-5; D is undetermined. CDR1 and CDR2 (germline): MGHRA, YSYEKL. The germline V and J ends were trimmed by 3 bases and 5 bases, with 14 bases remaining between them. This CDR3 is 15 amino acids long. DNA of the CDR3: TGCGCCAGCAGCCACCTAGGAAGGAAGGATCAGCCCCAGCATTTT. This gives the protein CASSHLGRKDQPQHF.

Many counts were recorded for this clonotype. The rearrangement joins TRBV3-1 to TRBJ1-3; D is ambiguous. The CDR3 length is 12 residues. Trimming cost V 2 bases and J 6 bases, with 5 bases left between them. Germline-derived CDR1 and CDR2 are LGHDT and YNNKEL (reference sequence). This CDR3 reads CASSQTENTIYF. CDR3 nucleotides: TGTGCCAGCAGCCAAACTGAAAACACCATATATTTT.

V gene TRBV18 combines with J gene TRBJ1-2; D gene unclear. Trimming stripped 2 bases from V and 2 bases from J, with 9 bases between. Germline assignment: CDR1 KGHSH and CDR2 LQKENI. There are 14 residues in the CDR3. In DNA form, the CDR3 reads TGTGCCAGCTCACCAGAGGGATCAAACTATGGCTACACCTTC. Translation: CASSPEGSNYGYTF.

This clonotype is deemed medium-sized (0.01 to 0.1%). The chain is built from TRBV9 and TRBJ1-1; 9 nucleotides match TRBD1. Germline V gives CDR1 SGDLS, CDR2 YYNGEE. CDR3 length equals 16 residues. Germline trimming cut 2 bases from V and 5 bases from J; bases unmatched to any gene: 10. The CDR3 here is CASSVGLRDRVTEAFF. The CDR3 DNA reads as TGTGCCAGCAGCGTGGGACTCCGGGACAGGGTTACTGAAGCTTTCTTT.

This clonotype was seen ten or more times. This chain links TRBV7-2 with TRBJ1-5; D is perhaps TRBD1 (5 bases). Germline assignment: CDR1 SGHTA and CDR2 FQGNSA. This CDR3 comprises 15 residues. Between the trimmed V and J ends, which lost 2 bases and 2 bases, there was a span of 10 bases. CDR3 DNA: TGTGCCAGCAGCTTAACGGGGCAGGGCAATCAGCCCCAGCATTTT. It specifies CASSLTGQGNQPQHF.